This is a list of T cell receptor beta chains from one sample in a study of chemoradiotherapy in HPV16-positive cancers. Libraries were prepared by immunoSEQ multiplex PCR; TCRdb keeps only in-frame clonotypes and omits some of them. This repertoire shows roughly 5,800 clones, 73% found once; its top ten account for about 10%. This specimen was collected from a patient who underwent chemoradiotherapy. The receptor source for this set is a human donor with HPV-associated anogenital cancer. CDR3s include the opening cysteine and the closing phenylalanine or tryptophan. Each record gives: CDR3 DNA, CDR3 protein, clone size, V gene, D gene, J gene. A D gene is named only where the DNA matches it firmly. Size is omitted from some rows. Given values are once, few, many or a class for expanded clones.

CDR3 DNA: TGTGCCAGCAGTCCCCAAGGCTCGTCGCACGAGCAGTACTTC
CDR3 protein: CASSPQGSSHEQYF
clone size: -
V gene: TRBV7-9
D gene: -
J gene: TRBJ2-7

CDR3 DNA: TGTGCCAGCAGCTTAGACGGGGGAATACAGCCCCAGCATTTT
CDR3 protein: CASSLDGGIQPQHF
clone size: -
V gene: TRBV7-8
D gene: -
J gene: TRBJ1-5

CDR3 DNA: TGTGCCAGCAGAAAGTTATCCCCGGGACCTGGAGAGACCCAGTACTTC
CDR3 protein: CASRKLSPGPGETQYF
clone size: -
V gene: TRBV2
D gene: -
J gene: TRBJ2-5

CDR3 DNA: TGTGCCAGCAGTTTGAGGTATAGCTCACCCCTCCACTTT
CDR3 protein: CASSLRYSSPLHF
clone size: few
V gene: TRBV28
D gene: -
J gene: TRBJ1-6

CDR3 DNA: TGTGCCAGCAGCCAAGGGGGCCGAGGCACTGAAGCTTTCTTT
CDR3 protein: CASSQGGRGTEAFF
clone size: -
V gene: TRBV4-2
D gene: -
J gene: TRBJ1-1

CDR3 DNA: TGTGCCAGCAGCTTAGGGGGATTTATTAGCACAGATACGCAGTATTTT
CDR3 protein: CASSLGGFISTDTQYF
clone size: once
V gene: TRBV7-2
D gene: -
J gene: TRBJ2-3

CDR3 DNA: TGTGCCACCAGCAGCCCGACAACAGGCAATGAGCAGTTCTTC
CDR3 protein: CATSSPTTGNEQFF
clone size: -
V gene: TRBV15
D gene: -
J gene: TRBJ2-1

CDR3 DNA: TGTGCCAGCAGCTCGGACAGGTTCTCCTACGAGCAGTACTTC
CDR3 protein: CASSSDRFSYEQYF
clone size: -
V gene: TRBV7-8
D gene: TRBD1
J gene: TRBJ2-7

CDR3 DNA: TGTGCCAGCAGTGTCTCTGGAAACACCATATATTTT
CDR3 protein: CASSVSGNTIYF
clone size: -
V gene: TRBV6-1
D gene: -
J gene: TRBJ1-3

CDR3 DNA: TGTGCCAGCAGTGCCGGGGGGACAGCTTCCTACGAGCAGTACTTC
CDR3 protein: CASSAGGTASYEQYF
clone size: -
V gene: TRBV2
D gene: -
J gene: TRBJ2-7

CDR3 DNA: TGTGCCAGCAGCTTATTTCGGGCCTTTAATTCACCCCTCCACTTT
CDR3 protein: CASSLFRAFNSPLHF
clone size: -
V gene: TRBV11-2
D gene: -
J gene: TRBJ1-6

CDR3 DNA: TGTGCCAGCCGTTTGCGCCGGGAGGAGACCCAGTACTTC
CDR3 protein: CASRLRREETQYF
clone size: few
V gene: TRBV27
D gene: -
J gene: TRBJ2-5

CDR3 DNA: TGTGCCAGCAGTTTAATGGGGGGGGATTCACCCCTCCACTTT
CDR3 protein: CASSLMGGDSPLHF
clone size: -
V gene: TRBV27
D gene: -
J gene: TRBJ1-6

CDR3 DNA: TGTGCCAGCAGCAAAGACACAGGTACCCTTCCCACAGATACGCAGTATTTT
CDR3 protein: CASSKDTGTLPTDTQYF
clone size: once
V gene: TRBV21-1
D gene: -
J gene: TRBJ2-3

CDR3 DNA: TGCGCCAGCAGCCAAGGTTCAGAGAGGAATCAGCCCCAGCATTTT
CDR3 protein: CASSQGSERNQPQHF
clone size: -
V gene: TRBV4-1
D gene: -
J gene: TRBJ1-5

CDR3 DNA: TGCGCCAGCAGCCAGTTCCCGGGACAGGGGTCCAACTCTGGGGCCAACGTCCTGACTTTC
CDR3 protein: CASSQFPGQGSNSGANVLTF
clone size: -
V gene: TRBV4-3
D gene: TRBD1
J gene: TRBJ2-6

CDR3 DNA: TGTGCCACCAGCAGCCTACAGGGGGTCTACAATGAGCAGTTCTTC
CDR3 protein: CATSSLQGVYNEQFF
clone size: -
V gene: TRBV15
D gene: TRBD1
J gene: TRBJ2-1

CDR3 DNA: TGTGCCAGCAGCTACGGGTCTAACTATGGCTACACCTTC
CDR3 protein: CASSYGSNYGYTF
clone size: -
V gene: TRBV5-5
D gene: -
J gene: TRBJ1-2

CDR3 DNA: TGTGCCTGGAAGAGTGATTGGACTGAAGCTTTCTTT
CDR3 protein: CAWKSDWTEAFF
clone size: -
V gene: TRBV30
D gene: -
J gene: TRBJ1-1

CDR3 DNA: TGTGCCAGCAGTCCTGACAGGGGAAATTCCTACGAGCAGTACTTC
CDR3 protein: CASSPDRGNSYEQYF
clone size: few
V gene: TRBV28
D gene: TRBD1
J gene: TRBJ2-7

CDR3 DNA: TGTGCCAGCAGTGACACCTATCAGCCCCAGCATTTT
CDR3 protein: CASSDTYQPQHF
clone size: -
V gene: TRBV6-1
D gene: -
J gene: TRBJ1-5

CDR3 DNA: TGTGCCAGCAGCTTGATTAGCGGGGGGGCATCCTACAATGAGCAGTTCTTC
CDR3 protein: CASSLISGGASYNEQFF
clone size: -
V gene: TRBV5-6
D gene: TRBD2
J gene: TRBJ2-1

CDR3 DNA: TGTGCCAGCAGCCTTACAGGGACCCACACTGAAGCTTTCTTT
CDR3 protein: CASSLTGTHTEAFF
clone size: -
V gene: TRBV7-9
D gene: -
J gene: TRBJ1-1

CDR3 DNA: TGTGCCAGCAGCTTAGATATGAACACCGGGGAGCTGTTTTTT
CDR3 protein: CASSLDMNTGELFF
clone size: -
V gene: TRBV7-2
D gene: -
J gene: TRBJ2-2

CDR3 DNA: TGCGCCAGCAACGCGGGACAGCTGACGGACACTGAAGCTTTCTTT
CDR3 protein: CASNAGQLTDTEAFF
clone size: -
V gene: TRBV5-1
D gene: TRBD1
J gene: TRBJ1-1

CDR3 DNA: TGTGCCACCAGCAGGGGAGACAGGGGTCGATATCAGCCCCAGCATTTT
CDR3 protein: CATSRGDRGRYQPQHF
clone size: -
V gene: TRBV15
D gene: TRBD1
J gene: TRBJ1-5

CDR3 DNA: TGTGCCAGCAACCGGGACACCCCGAGCGCTGAAGCTTTCTTT
CDR3 protein: CASNRDTPSAEAFF
clone size: -
V gene: TRBV6-5
D gene: -
J gene: TRBJ1-1

CDR3 DNA: TGTGCCAGCAGCCGTGGGACAGACATCATGGATACGCAGTATTTT
CDR3 protein: CASSRGTDIMDTQYF
clone size: -
V gene: TRBV13
D gene: TRBD1
J gene: TRBJ2-3